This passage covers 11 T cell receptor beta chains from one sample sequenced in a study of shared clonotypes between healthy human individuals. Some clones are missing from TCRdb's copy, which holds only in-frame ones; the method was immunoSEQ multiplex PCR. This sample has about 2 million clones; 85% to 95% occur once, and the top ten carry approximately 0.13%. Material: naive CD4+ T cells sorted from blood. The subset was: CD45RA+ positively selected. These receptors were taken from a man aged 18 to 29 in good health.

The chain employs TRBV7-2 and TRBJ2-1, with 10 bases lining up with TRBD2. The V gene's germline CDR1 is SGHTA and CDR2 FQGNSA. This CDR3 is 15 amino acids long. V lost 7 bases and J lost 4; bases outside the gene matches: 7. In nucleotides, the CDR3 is TGTGCCAGCACTACCGGGACTAGCGTTTACAATGAGCAGTTCTTC. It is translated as CASTTGTSVYNEQFF.

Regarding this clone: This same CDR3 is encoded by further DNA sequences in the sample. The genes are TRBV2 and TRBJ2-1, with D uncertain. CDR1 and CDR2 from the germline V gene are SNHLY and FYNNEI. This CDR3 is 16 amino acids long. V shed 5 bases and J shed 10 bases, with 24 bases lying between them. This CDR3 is CASSLVRADLYGEQFF. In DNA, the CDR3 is TGTGCCAGCAGTCTAGTTCGGGCGGATCTCTATGGAGAGCAGTTCTTC.

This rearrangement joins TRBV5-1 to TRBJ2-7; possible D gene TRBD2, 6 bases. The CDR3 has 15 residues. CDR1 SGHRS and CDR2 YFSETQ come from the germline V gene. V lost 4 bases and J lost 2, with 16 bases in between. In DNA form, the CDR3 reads TGCGCCAGCAGCCCGGGGGACTCCTTCCCCTACGAGCAGTACTTC. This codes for CASSPGDSFPYEQYF.

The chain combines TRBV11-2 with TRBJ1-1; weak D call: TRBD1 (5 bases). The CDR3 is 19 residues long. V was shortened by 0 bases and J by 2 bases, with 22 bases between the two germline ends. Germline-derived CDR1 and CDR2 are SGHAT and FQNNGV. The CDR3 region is CASSLEGVRVVAGNTEAFF. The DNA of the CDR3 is TGTGCCAGCAGCTTAGAGGGGGTCCGGGTGGTGGCGGGCAACACTGAAGCTTTCTTT.

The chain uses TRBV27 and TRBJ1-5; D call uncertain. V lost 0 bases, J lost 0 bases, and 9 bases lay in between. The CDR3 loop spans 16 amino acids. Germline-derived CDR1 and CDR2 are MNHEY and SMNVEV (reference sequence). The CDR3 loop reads CASSLSVSNSNQPQHF. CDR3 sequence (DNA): TGTGCCAGCAGTTTATCGGTTTCTAATAGCAATCAGCCCCAGCATTTT.

In DNA, the CDR3 is TGTGCCATCAGTGAGTCGGGGGGGCTAACCTCCTACAATGAGCAGTTCTTC. Encoded protein: CAISESGGLTSYNEQFF. This rearrangement joins TRBV10-3 to TRBJ2-1; weak D call: TRBD2 (7 bases). Deletions cut 0 bases from V and 0 bases from J, with 12 bases between. The V gene's germline CDR1 is ENHRY and CDR2 SYGVKD. The CDR3 is 17 amino acids.

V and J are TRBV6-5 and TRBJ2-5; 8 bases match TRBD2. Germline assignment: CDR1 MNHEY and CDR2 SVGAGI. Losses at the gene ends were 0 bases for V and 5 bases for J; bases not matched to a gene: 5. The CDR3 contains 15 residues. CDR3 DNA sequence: TGTGCCAGCAGTTACTCTGGCGGGGGGACGGAGACCCAGTACTTC. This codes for CASSYSGGGTETQYF.

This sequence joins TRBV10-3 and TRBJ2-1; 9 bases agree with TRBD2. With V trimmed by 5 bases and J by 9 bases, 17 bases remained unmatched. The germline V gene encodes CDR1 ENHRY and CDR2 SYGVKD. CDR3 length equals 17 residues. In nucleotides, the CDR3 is TGTGCCATCAGTATCCGATCTAGCGGGAACTCCTTCAGTGAGCAGTTCTTC. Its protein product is CAISIRSSGNSFSEQFF.

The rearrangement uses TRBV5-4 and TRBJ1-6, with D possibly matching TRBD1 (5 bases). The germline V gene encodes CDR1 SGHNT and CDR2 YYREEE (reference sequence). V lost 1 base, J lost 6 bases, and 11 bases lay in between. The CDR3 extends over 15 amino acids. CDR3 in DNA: TGTGCCAGCAGCTTGTTGGGGCAGGGTAATTCACCCCTCCACTTT. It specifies CASSLLGQGNSPLHF.

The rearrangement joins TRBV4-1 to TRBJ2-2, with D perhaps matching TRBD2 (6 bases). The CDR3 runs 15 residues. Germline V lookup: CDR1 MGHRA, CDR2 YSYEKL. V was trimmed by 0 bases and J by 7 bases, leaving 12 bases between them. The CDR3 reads CASSQETAGSGELFF. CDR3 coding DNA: TGCGCCAGCAGCCAAGAGACAGCGGGTAGCGGGGAGCTGTTTTTT.

As DNA, the CDR3 is TGTGCCAGTAGTGCACAGGACCTCGCTGAAGCTTTCTTT. Its translation: CASSAQDLAEAFF. V usage is TRBV19 and J usage is TRBJ1-1, with D tentatively TRBD1 (5 bases). The V and J ends lost 5 bases and 6 bases respectively, with 13 bases between them. This CDR3 comprises 13 residues. Germline loops: CDR1 LNHDA, CDR2 SQIVND (reference sequence).